Listed below are T cell receptor beta chains from one sample, sequenced in a study of spatial heterogeneity in lung cancer. TCRdb re-called the 5' RACE reads through MiXCR, storing one row per CDR3 protein. The table lists about 52,000 distinct CDR3 sequences, roughly 7% of them singletons. This specimen consisted of PBMCs, obtained at follow-up. These receptors came from a female donor with early-stage non-small cell lung cancer. CDR3s include the opening cysteine and the closing phenylalanine or tryptophan. The D gene is left open where the match is weak. Expanded clones get a size class; other rows say once, few or many, or leave the size out.

size,D,J,V,CDR3,DNA
many,.,TRBJ1-1,TRBV6-5,CASRGQGSEAFF,TGTGCCAGCAGGGGCCAGGGGTCTGAAGCTTTCTTT
few,TRBD2,TRBJ2-7,TRBV7-2,CASSSGTSGGWQYF,TGTGCCAGCAGCTCCGGTACTAGCGGGGGGTGGCAGTACTTC
many,.,TRBJ2-7,TRBV24-1,CATSDAQGREQYF,TGTGCCACCAGTGACGCACAGGGACGCGAGCAGTACTTC
many,.,TRBJ1-5,TRBV20-1,CSARVGGQPQHF,TGCAGTGCTAGGGTTGGGGGCCAGCCCCAGCATTTT
many,.,TRBJ1-4,TRBV5-1,CASSRDTEHEKLFF,TGCGCCAGCAGCAGGGACACGGAACATGAAAAACTGTTTTTT
few,.,TRBJ2-1,TRBV7-7,CAVTRATGPHEQFF,TGTGCCGTCACCCGGGCAACCGGCCCCCATGAGCAGTTCTTC
few,.,TRBJ2-5,TRBV6-1,CASSEGSVYQETQYF,TGTGCCAGCAGTGAAGGCTCGGTGTACCAAGAGACCCAGTACTTC
.,TRBD1,TRBJ1-6,TRBV7-2,CASSPLIGQGWSPLHF,TGTGCCAGCAGCCCCTTGATAGGACAGGGTTGGTCACCCCTCCACTTT
many,.,TRBJ2-7,TRBV7-2,CASSLRQGRGYEQYF,TGTGCCAGCAGCTTACGTCAGGGCAGAGGCTACGAGCAGTACTTC
many,.,TRBJ2-7,TRBV5-1,CASSLSQVGVPPYEQYF,TGCGCCAGCAGCTTGTCTCAGGTCGGGGTTCCCCCCTACGAGCAGTACTTC
few,.,TRBJ2-3,TRBV7-9,CASSFTGTDTQYF,TGTGCCAGCAGCTTCACCGGGACAGATACGCAGTATTTT
many,TRBD1,TRBJ2-3,TRBV29-1,CSARTGALADTQYF,TGCAGCGCCCGGACAGGGGCACTAGCCGATACGCAGTATTTT
.,TRBD1,TRBJ1-2,TRBV7-9,CASSLNRGYPNYGYTF,TGTGCCAGCAGCCTAAACAGGGGTTACCCTAACTATGGCTACACCTTC
.,.,TRBJ2-1,TRBV7-2,CASSSRRANEQFF,TGTGCCAGCAGCTCCCGTAGGGCAAATGAGCAGTTCTTC
many,.,TRBJ1-5,TRBV7-9,CASSFVGSNQPQHF,TGTGCCAGCAGCTTCGTAGGGAGCAATCAGCCCCAGCATTTT
few,.,TRBJ1-5,TRBV19,CASTLRGSNQPQHF,TGTGCCAGTACCTTGAGAGGGAGCAATCAGCCCCAGCATTTT
many,TRBD1,TRBJ1-6,TRBV12-3/TRBV12-4,CASSSRTGSHSPLHF,TGTGCCAGCAGTTCCCGGACAGGATCCCATTCACCCCTCCACTTT
.,.,TRBJ1-6,TRBV19,CASSIDHEGRRINSPLHF,TGTGCCAGTAGTATAGATCATGAGGGACGGCGAATTAATTCACCCCTCCACTTT
many,TRBD2,TRBJ2-1,TRBV20-1,CSAPNGGAPYNEQFF,TGCAGTGCCCCCAACGGGGGGGCCCCCTACAATGAGCAGTTCTTC
few,.,TRBJ2-7,TRBV9,CASSGSGRSSYEQYF,TGTGCCAGCAGCGGATCAGGACGGAGCTCCTACGAGCAGTACTTC
many,.,TRBJ2-1,TRBV29-1,CSVEGVGDEQFF,TGCAGCGTTGAGGGGGTCGGCGATGAGCAGTTCTTC
many,.,TRBJ2-6,TRBV24-1,CATGLSGANVLTF,TGTGCCACCGGGCTCTCTGGGGCCAACGTCCTGACTTTC
few,.,TRBJ1-3,TRBV11-2,CASSLDRSSGNTIYF,TGTGCCAGCAGCTTAGACCGAAGCTCTGGAAACACCATATATTTT
few,.,TRBJ1-1,TRBV20-1,CSARLQVNTEAFF,TGCAGTGCTAGACTACAGGTAAACACTGAAGCTTTCTTT
many,TRBD1,TRBJ2-7,TRBV5-4,CASSTSQGAVRHEQYF,TGTGCCAGCAGTACCTCTCAGGGGGCGGTCCGGCACGAGCAGTACTTC
many,.,TRBJ2-7,TRBV20-1,CSARQDPYEQYF,TGCAGTGCACGACAGGACCCCTACGAGCAGTACTTC
few,.,TRBJ1-6,TRBV18,CASSPGRQENSPLHF,TGTGCCAGCTCACCCGGCCGACAGGAGAATTCACCCCTCCACTTT
few,TRBD1,TRBJ1-2,TRBV7-3,CASRNLPGQFTF,TGTGCCAGCAGAAACCTGCCGGGACAGTTCACCTTC
.,.,TRBJ2-1,TRBV30,CAWTSGASYNEQFF,TGTGCCTGGACCTCAGGGGCCTCCTACAATGAGCAGTTCTTC
.,TRBD1,TRBJ1-1,TRBV5-1,CASGDRGPDTEAFF,TGCGCCAGCGGTGACAGGGGGCCGGACACTGAAGCTTTCTTT
many,TRBD1,TRBJ1-1,TRBV14,CASSPGGALGTEAFF,TGTGCCAGCAGCCCAGGGGGCGCTTTGGGAACTGAAGCTTTCTTT
many,.,TRBJ2-1,TRBV20-1,CSAAPGLHNEQFF,TGCAGTGCCGCCCCGGGACTTCACAATGAGCAGTTCTTC
many,.,TRBJ1-1,TRBV7-3,CASSFTLSGDSEAFF,TGTGCCAGCAGCTTCACCCTTTCCGGGGATTCTGAAGCTTTCTTT
many,.,TRBJ2-1,TRBV18,CASSPRDFLMGSDEQFF,TGTGCCAGCTCACCGCGGGACTTCCTTATGGGGTCCGATGAGCAGTTCTTC
many,.,TRBJ1-2,TRBV2,CASRGMVAIYGYTF,TGTGCCAGCAGGGGAATGGTGGCCATTTATGGCTACACCTTC
many,.,TRBJ2-5,TRBV7-8,CASSLGPQKTQYF,TGTGCCAGCAGCCTTGGGCCGCAGAAGACCCAGTACTTC